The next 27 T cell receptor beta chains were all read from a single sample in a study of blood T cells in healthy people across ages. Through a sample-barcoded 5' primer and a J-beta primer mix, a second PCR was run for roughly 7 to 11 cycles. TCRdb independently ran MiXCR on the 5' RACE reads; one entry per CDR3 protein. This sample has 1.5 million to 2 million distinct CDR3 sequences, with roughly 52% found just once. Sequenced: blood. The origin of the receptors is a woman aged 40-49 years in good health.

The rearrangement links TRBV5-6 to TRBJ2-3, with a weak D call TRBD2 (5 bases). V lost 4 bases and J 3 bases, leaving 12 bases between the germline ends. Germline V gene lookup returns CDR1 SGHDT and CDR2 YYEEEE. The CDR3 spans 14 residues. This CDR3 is CASSGRGWTDTQYF. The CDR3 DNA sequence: TGTGCCAGCAGCGGACGGGGATGGACAGATACGCAGTATTTT.

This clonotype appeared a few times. The DNA of the CDR3 is TGTGCCAGCAGCCAATTTGGGGGATCTGTTGTTGATGAGCAGTTCTTC. This translates into CASSQFGGSVVDEQFF. The chain joins TRBV14 to TRBJ2-1; D might be TRBD1 or TRBD2, each matching 5 bases. CDR1 SGHDN and CDR2 FVKESK come from the germline V gene. Trimming took 2 bases from V and 8 from J, leaving 19 bases between them. CDR3 length: 16 residues.

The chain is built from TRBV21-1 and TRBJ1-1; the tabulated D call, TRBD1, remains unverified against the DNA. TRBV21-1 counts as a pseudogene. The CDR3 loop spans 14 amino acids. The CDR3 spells CAHVRGQGRSEAFF. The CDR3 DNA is TGTGCCCACGTACGGGGACAGGGACGATCTGAAGCTTTCTTT.

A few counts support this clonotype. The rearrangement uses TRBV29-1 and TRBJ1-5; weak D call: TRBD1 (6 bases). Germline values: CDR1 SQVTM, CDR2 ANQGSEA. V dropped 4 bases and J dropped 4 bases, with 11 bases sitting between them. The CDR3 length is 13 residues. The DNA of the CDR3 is TGCAGCGTTGCGAGGGGGGGAAATCAGCCCCAGCATTTT. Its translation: CSVARGGNQPQHF.

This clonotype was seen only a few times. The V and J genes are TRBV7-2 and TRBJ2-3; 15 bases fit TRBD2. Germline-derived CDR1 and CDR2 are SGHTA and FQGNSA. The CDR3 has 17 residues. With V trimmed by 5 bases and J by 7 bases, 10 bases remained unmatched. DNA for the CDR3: TGTGCCAGCAGCATTTCCGGGACTAGCGGGGGGAGAAATACGCAGTATTTT. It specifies CASSISGTSGGRNTQYF.

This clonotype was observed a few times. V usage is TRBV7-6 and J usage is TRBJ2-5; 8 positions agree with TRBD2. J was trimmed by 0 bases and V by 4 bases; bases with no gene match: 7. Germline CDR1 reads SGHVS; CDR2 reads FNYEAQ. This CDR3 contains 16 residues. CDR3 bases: TGTGCCAGCAGCTCCCCTAGCGGGTTGTACCAAGAGACCCAGTACTTC. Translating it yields CASSSPSGLYQETQYF.

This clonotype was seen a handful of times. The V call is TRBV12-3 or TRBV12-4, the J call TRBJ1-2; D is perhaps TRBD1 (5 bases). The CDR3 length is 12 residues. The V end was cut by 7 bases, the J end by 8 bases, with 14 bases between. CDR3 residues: CASMWERGGYTF. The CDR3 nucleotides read TGTGCCAGCATGTGGGAGAGGGGCGGCTACACCTTC.

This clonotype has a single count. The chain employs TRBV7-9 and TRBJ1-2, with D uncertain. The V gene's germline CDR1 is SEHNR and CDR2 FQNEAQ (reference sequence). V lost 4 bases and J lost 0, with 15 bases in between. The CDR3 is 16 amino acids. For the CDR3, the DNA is TGTGCCAGCAGCTCAACCCGAGGGAGCCCTAACTATGGCTACACCTTC. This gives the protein CASSSTRGSPNYGYTF.

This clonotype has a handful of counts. CDR3 sequence (DNA): TGTGCCAGCAGATTGGGACAGCTCTCTGGAAACACCATATATTTT. This encodes CASRLGQLSGNTIYF. The V gene is TRBV25-1, the J gene TRBJ1-3; 7 nucleotides line up with TRBD1. The germline gives CDR1 MGHDK, CDR2 SYGVNS. J gave up 0 bases and V 6 bases, and 5 bases lay outside the gene matches. The CDR3 extends over 15 amino acids.

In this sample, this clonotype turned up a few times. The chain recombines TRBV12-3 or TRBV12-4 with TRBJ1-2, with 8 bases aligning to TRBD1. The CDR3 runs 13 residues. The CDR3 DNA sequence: TGTGCTCAGGCCGGACAGGGTGCAGGTGGCTACACCTTC. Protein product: CAQAGQGAGGYTF.

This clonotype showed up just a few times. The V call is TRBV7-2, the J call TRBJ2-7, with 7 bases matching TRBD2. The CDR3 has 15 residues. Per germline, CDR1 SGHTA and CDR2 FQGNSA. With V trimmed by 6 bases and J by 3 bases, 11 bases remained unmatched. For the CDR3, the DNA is TGTGCCAGCAGTTACCTAGCGGACGTTCTCTACGAGCAGTACTTC. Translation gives CASSYLADVLYEQYF.

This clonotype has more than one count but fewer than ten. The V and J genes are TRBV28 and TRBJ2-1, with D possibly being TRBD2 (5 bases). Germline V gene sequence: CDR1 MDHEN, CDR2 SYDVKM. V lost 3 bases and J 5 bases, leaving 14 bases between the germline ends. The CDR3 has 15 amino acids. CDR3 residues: CASSFPGGPHNEQFF. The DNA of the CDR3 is TGTGCCAGCAGTTTCCCCGGAGGACCCCACAATGAGCAGTTCTTC.

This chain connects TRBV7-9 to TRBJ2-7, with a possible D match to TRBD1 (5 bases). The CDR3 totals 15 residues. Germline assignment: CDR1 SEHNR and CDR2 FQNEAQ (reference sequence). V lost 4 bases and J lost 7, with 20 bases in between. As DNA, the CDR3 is TGTGCCAGCAGCTCAAGCCCGCCAGGGTTCGGTGAGCAGTACTTC. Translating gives CASSSSPPGFGEQYF. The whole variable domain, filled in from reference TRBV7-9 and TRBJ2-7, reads DTGVSQNPRHKITKRGQNVTFRCDPISEHNRLYWYRQTLGQGPEFLTYFQNEAQLEKSRLLSDRFSAERPKGSFSTLEIQRTEQGDSAMYLCASSSSPPGFGEQYFGPGTRLTVT.

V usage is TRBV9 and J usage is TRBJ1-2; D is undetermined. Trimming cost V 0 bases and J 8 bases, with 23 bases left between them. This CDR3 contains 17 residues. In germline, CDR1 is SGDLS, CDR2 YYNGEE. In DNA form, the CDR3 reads TGTGCCAGCAGCGTAGTAGGATTAGAAGGAGGGTCAGGCGGCTACACCTTC. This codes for CASSVVGLEGGSGGYTF.

CDR3 nucleotide sequence: TGTGCCAGCAGCCAAGATTTGGCGGGGGGGCCCTTCTACAATGAGCAGTTCTTC. The encoded protein is CASSQDLAGGPFYNEQFF. This rearrangement joins TRBV4-2 to TRBJ2-1; 9 bases are shared with TRBD2. CDR3 length equals 18 residues. Germline assignment: CDR1 LGHNA and CDR2 YNFKEQ. Losses at the gene ends were 0 bases for V and 3 bases for J; bases not matched to a gene: 9.

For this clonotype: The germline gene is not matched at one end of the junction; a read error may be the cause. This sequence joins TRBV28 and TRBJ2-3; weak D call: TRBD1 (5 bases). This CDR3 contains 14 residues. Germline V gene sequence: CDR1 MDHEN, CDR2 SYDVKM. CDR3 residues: CASSSLDSPNTRYF. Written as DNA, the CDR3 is TGTGCCAGCAGTTCCCTCGACAGTCCGAATACGCGGTATTTT. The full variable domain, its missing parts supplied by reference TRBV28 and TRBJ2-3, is DVKVTQSSRYLVKRTGEKVFLECVQDMDHENMFWYRQDPGLGLRLIYFSYDVKMKEKGDIPEGYSVSREKKERFSLILESASTNQTSMYLCASSSLDSPNTRYFGPGTRLTVL.

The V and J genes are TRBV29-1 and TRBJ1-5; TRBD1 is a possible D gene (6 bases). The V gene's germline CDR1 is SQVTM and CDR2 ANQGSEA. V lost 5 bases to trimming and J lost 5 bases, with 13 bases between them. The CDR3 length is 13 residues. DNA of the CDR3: TGCAGCGTTTTTACAGGGCCCGATCAGCCCCAGCATTTT. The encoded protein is CSVFTGPDQPQHF.

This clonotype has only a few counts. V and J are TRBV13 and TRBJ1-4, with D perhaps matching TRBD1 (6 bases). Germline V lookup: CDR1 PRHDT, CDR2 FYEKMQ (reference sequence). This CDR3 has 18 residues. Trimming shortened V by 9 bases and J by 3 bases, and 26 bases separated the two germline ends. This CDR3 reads CASAQQGEGLGPNEKLFF. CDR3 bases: TGTGCCAGTGCACAACAGGGTGAAGGTTTGGGGCCTAATGAAAAACTGTTTTTT.

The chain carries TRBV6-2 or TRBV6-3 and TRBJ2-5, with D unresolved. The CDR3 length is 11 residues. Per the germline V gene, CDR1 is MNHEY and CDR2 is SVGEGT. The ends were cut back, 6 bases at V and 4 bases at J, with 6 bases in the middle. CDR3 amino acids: CASRTVETQYF. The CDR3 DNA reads TGTGCCAGCAGGACTGTAGAGACCCAGTACTTC.

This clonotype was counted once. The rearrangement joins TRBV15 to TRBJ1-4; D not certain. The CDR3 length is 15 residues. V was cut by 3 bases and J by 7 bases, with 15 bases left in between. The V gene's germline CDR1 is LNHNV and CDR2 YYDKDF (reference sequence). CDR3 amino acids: CATSREGTDGEKLFF. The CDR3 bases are TGTGCCACCAGCAGGGAGGGAACTGACGGTGAAAAACTGTTTTTT.

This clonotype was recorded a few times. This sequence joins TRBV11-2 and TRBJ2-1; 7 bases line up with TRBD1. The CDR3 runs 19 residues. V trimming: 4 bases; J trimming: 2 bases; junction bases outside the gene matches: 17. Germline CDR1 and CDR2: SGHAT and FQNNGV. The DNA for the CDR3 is TGTGCCAGCAGCTCCCTCGGCGGTTCAGGGGGTCCCCCCTACAATGAGCAGTTCTTC. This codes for CASSSLGGSGGPPYNEQFF. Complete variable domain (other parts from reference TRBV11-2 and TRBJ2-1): EAGVAQSPRYKIIEKRQSVAFWCNPISGHATLYWYQQILGQGPKLLIQFQNNGVVDDSQLPKDRFSAERLKGVDSTLKIQPAKLEDSAVYLCASSSLGGSGGPPYNEQFFGPGTRLTVL.

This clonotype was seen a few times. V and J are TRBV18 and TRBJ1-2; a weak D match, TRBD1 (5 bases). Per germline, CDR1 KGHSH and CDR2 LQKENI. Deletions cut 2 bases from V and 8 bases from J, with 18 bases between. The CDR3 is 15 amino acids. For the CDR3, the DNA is TGTGCCAGCTCACCAAGACTCGGCTCGGGGCGAGGCTACACCTTC. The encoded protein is CASSPRLGSGRGYTF.

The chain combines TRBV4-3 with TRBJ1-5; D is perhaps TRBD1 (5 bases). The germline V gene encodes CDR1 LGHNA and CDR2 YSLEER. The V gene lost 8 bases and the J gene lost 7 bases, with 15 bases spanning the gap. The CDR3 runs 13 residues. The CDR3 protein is CASGGGGTQPQHF. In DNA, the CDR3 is TGCGCCAGCGGAGGTGGGGGGACGCAGCCCCAGCATTTT.

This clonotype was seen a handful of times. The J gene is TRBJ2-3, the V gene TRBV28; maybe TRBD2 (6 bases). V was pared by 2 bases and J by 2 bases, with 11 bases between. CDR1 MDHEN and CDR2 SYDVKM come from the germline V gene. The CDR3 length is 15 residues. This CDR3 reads CASSLEGLYTDTQYF. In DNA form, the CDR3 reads TGTGCCAGCAGTTTAGAGGGACTCTACACAGATACGCAGTATTTT. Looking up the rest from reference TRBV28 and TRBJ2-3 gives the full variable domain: DVKVTQSSRYLVKRTGEKVFLECVQDMDHENMFWYRQDPGLGLRLIYFSYDVKMKEKGDIPEGYSVSREKKERFSLILESASTNQTSMYLCASSLEGLYTDTQYFGPGTRLTVL.

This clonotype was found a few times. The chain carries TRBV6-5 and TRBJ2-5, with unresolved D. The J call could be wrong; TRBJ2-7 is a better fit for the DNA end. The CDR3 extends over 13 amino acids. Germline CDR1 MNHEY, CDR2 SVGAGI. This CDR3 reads CASRGFSRYEQYF. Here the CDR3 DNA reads TGTGCCAGCAGGGGCTTCTCTCGCTACGAGCAGTACTTC.

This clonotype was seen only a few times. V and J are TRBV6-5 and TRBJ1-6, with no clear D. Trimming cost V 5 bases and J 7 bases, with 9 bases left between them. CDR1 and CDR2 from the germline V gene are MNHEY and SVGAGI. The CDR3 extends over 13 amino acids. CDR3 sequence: CASSVTQNSPLHF. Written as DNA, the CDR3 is TGTGCCAGCAGTGTGACTCAAAATTCACCCCTCCACTTT.

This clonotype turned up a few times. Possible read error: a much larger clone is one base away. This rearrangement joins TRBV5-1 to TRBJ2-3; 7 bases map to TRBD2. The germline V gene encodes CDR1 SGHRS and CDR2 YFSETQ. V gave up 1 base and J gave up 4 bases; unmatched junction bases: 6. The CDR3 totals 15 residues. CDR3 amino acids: CASSLSMGGADTQYF. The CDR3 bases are TGCGCCAGCAGCTTGTCAATGGGGGGGGCAGATACGCAGTATTTT.